Below, one TCR beta chain is given with its context. Its specificity is not known. Other DNA variants within this sample encode the same CDR3. Positively selected for CCR7, the CD45RO-negative cells used as naive CD8 cells excluded terminally differentiated effector memory CD45RA+ cells. Trimming pared 5 bases from V and 2 bases from J, leaving 13 bases between. The CDR3 is made up of 14 amino acids. Germline V CDR1 and CDR2: MNHEY, SMNVEV (reference sequence). These data are taken from a study of shared clonotypes between healthy human individuals. Study-wide background: Plates per donor: three CD4 naive, three CD4 memory, two CD8 naive, one CD8 memory.

General study findings and limits: Since donors were few, the genetic and exposure-history diversity represented was limited. The sole specimen, blood, was sampled, and tissue repertoires likely differ.

The method was immunoSEQ multiplex PCR; TCRdb's version includes in-frame clones alone and lacks a portion of them. The sample includes about 1.9 million clones, around 95% seen only once; the top ten take roughly 1.7%. The receptor's source is a man aged 18 to 29 in good health. Some clones in this sample may be carry-over from other donors' samples. Sequenced: naive CD8+ T cells from PBMCs. The V call is TRBV27, the J call TRBJ2-7; D may be TRBD2 (6 bases). The CDR3 protein is CASSPGLNPYEQYF. DNA for the CDR3: TGTGCCAGCAGTCCGGGACTCAATCCCTACGAGCAGTACTTC.